This TCR beta chain was obtained from a study of blood T cell repertoires in COVID-19 (dated by TCRdb to about 2020). Notes on the research overall: Samples covering the acute and convalescent phases of COVID-19 were provided by collaborators in the United States, Italy and Spain. Where HLA class I and class II types were available, the types were taken from metadata supplied by the sample provider, not from assay-based typing. A freely available public database, intended as a resource for researchers studying the immune response to SARS-CoV-2, is where the repertoires were released. Sample metadata almost always included a de-identified subject ID, COVID-19 status, age in years and sex. Subjects who had been exposed to COVID-19, were actively infected with it, or had recovered from it provided the deeply sampled blood TCRbeta repertoires that made up the dataset. Samples were obtained from the ongoing ImmuneRACE study (first 160 participants) and from about 1,300 subjects provided by 6 global collaborators. The material from the prospective study consisted of cDNA or gDNA derived from T cells, B-cell-depleted T cells, or PBMCs.

Including the terminal cysteine and phenylalanine, the CDR3 comprises 13 residues. Solely the CDR3 DNA is kept, with 39 bases framed from the first base. V is pared back by 1 base and J by 7 bases, with 10 bases lying between the germline termini. For CDR1 and CDR2, the germline V gene lists MNHNS and SASEGT. This clone was observed a single time. Its antigen target is currently unknown. Per-base qualities were not stored, and no clone one base away is much larger. TCRbeta CDR3 regions were amplified from genomic DNA by means of the immunoSEQ Assay, a bias-controlled multiplex PCR. The authors' pipeline ran thus. Within the assay, amplification of reference gene primers was used to estimate how many nucleated cells each sample contained. To quantify the absolute abundance of each unique TCRbeta CDR3 rearrangement, sequence reads were collapsed and filtered. For each sample, productive Simpson clonality was calculated by taking the square root of Simpson's diversity index across productive rearrangements. In its TCRdb copy, this immuneACCESS table keeps in-frame sequences only and misses some clones. Where compared with another copy, unresolved V genes explain less than half of these, and the others have no known cause. V and J calls and clone size are copied from that table; D and trimming were computed from the DNA. A total of 270,000 or so clones appear in this sample, roughly 88% of them only once. The ten most abundant clones make up 1.2% of the sample.

Findings and caveats that apply to the study as a whole: The amount of clinical and demographic metadata varied by source and participant and was provided uncurated.

Participants in the prospective study were aged about 18 to 95 years, lived in 24 United States geographic areas, and enrolled through a virtual design. In the prospective study, participants were assigned to cohorts based on the clinical history participants reported in a screening survey and a study questionnaire. In the prospective study, whole blood, serum and a nasopharyngeal or oropharyngeal swab were collected from each participant by mobile phlebotomists. Over an approximately two-month period, participants in the prospective study had the option of providing additional blood draws and questionnaires. Blood samples from the prospective study were shipped frozen or at room temperature prior to DNA extraction.

The TCR originated in a woman between 40 and 50 years old with acute COVID-19. This chain is built from TRBV6-1 and TRBJ1-2, with no confident D gene call. The sample comprised PBMCs or T cells enriched from blood (not recorded which). The DNA sequence reads TGTGCCAGCAGTGAAGGAACTTATGGTGGCTACACCTTC. It codes for CASSEGTYGGYTF.